These T cell receptor beta chains were read from a single sample in a study of identical twins. TCRdb re-called the 5' RACE reads with MiXCR, one entry per CDR3 protein. The sample has 600,000 to 850,000 distinct CDR3 sequences, 18% seen once. A further study also used this sample, focusing on T cells expressing NK-cell markers.

Sequencing was performed on PBMCs. The receptors stem from a woman aged 18-35 years in good health. CDR3s include the opening cysteine and the closing phenylalanine or tryptophan.

V | CDR3
TRBV6-1 | CASSRGQFNSPLHF
TRBV20-1 | CSAPDRRGPGEQYF
TRBV12-3/TRBV12-4 | CASNPKGTGPTEAFF
TRBV20-1 | CSASNPGGPGETQYF
TRBV12-3/TRBV12-4 | CASAYYNEQFF
TRBV29-1 | CSALRLAGDQEQYF
TRBV11-2 | CASSLLLAGASSYNEQFF
TRBV7-9 | CASSLKAGAVETQYF
TRBV12-3/TRBV12-4 | CASSFGTPSYEQYF
TRBV20-1 | CSARRVAGPYEQYF
TRBV5-1 | CASSLVLPRDTQYF
TRBV20-1 | CSARVGGLQETQYF
TRBV20-1 | CSAILSGQGFETQYF
TRBV3-1 | CASSQRPGQGKEQYF
TRBV12-3/TRBV12-4 | CASSPTGLYTEAFF